This T cell receptor beta chain was sequenced for a study of T-cell memory formation after mild COVID-19. TCRdb reprocessed the 5' RACE reads via MiXCR and lists one record per CDR3 protein. The sample has around 440,000 distinct CDR3 sequences, over 15% seen once. This CDR3 contains 13 residues. Per the germline V gene, CDR1 is DFQATT and CDR2 is SNEGSKA (reference sequence). Trimming shortened V by 4 bases and J by 0 bases, and 7 bases separated the two germline ends. This clonotype was observed a handful of times. The TCR sequence derives from an adult woman who had mild COVID-19 (a few samples of this study predate the infection). Cell type and time point are not known. The sequencing input was PBMCs or a T cell subset sorted from them (not recorded which). The chain couples TRBV20-1 to TRBJ2-1; D is uncertain. CDR3 protein: CSAITDSYNEQFF. CDR3 in DNA: TGCAGTGCTATCACCGACTCCTACAATGAGCAGTTCTTC.